These T cell receptor beta chains were read from a single sample in a study of PD-L1 blockade in urothelial cancer. TCRdb's table, derived via immunoSEQ multiplex PCR, lists solely in-frame clones and lacks some. The sample consists of around 100,000 clones, 75% to 95% of them appearing once. The specimen comprised PBMCs, sampled around atezolizumab (anti-PD-L1) treatment. These receptors all come from a man aged 55-75 years with urothelial cancer. Both conserved end residues are part of each CDR3. Each record gives: clone size, J gene, CDR3 length, V gene, D gene, CDR3 DNA, CDR3 protein. A D gene is named only where the DNA matches it firmly. The listing skips clone size in some rows; elsewhere it reads once, few, many or a size class.

>.|TRBJ1-4|18|TRBV9|.
TGTGCCAGCAGCCCCACAGGGCGCGGCTCGGCGACTAATGAAAAACTGTTTTTT
CASSPTGRGSATNEKLFF
>.|TRBJ2-1|17|TRBV4-3|TRBD2
TGCGCCAGCAGCCGCAACCTTAAACTAGCGGGAGGGGGCGAGCAGTTCTTC
CASSRNLKLAGGGEQFF
>.|TRBJ1-4|15|TRBV7-2|.
TGTGCCAGCAGCTCCCGTCCGGGGTGGAATGAAAAACTGTTTTTT
CASSSRPGWNEKLFF
>.|TRBJ1-4|13|TRBV12-5|TRBD1
TGTGCTAGTGGTTTCCCGGGACAGGCAAAACTGTTTTTT
CASGFPGQAKLFF
>.|TRBJ2-1|15|TRBV7-2|.
TGTGCCAGCAGCTTACAACAGCACCGCTACAATGAGCAGTTCTTC
CASSLQQHRYNEQFF
>.|TRBJ1-2|13|TRBV19|.
TGTGCCAGTAGTATAACAGGAAACTATGGCTACACCTTC
CASSITGNYGYTF
>.|TRBJ2-2|17|TRBV10-3|TRBD2
TGTGCCATCAGTGGACTAGCGGGAGCCTCGAACACCGGGGAGCTGTTTTTT
CAISGLAGASNTGELFF
>.|TRBJ2-3|14|TRBV7-2|.
TGTGCCAGCAGCTTACTCAGAAGCACAGATACGCAGTATTTT
CASSLLRSTDTQYF
>.|TRBJ1-5|15|TRBV6-6|.
TGTGCCAGCAGTTACTCCCAGGCAGAAAATCAGCCCCAGCATTTT
CASSYSQAENQPQHF
>.|TRBJ1-5|16|TRBV4-1|.
TGCGCCAGCAGCCAAGGTGCCTCGGGGGACAATCAGCCCCAGCATTTT
CASSQGASGDNQPQHF
>.|TRBJ1-1|14|TRBV11-3|TRBD1
TGTGCCAGCAGCCCCAGGGGGCTTGGCACTGAAGCTTTCTTT
CASSPRGLGTEAFF
>.|TRBJ2-7|14|TRBV4-2|.
TGTGCCAGCAGCCAGGACTCCAAGTCGACCGAGCAGTACTTC
CASSQDSKSTEQYF
>.|TRBJ1-3|16|TRBV4-2|.
TGTGCCAGCAGCCAAGCGGGAGGCCGCTCTGGAAACACCATATATTTT
CASSQAGGRSGNTIYF
>.|TRBJ2-7|15|TRBV7-6|TRBD1
TGTGCCAGCAGCCGGGGACAGGGAAGGACCTACGAGCAGTACTTC
CASSRGQGRTYEQYF
>.|TRBJ2-6|15|TRBV7-9|.
TGTGCCAGCAGCTTAGACAGCTCTGGGGCCAACGTCCTGACTTTC
CASSLDSSGANVLTF
>.|TRBJ1-5|13|TRBV19|TRBD1
TGTGCCAGTAGTGCCACAGGGGCCCAGCCCCAGCATTTT
CASSATGAQPQHF
>once|TRBJ2-7|13|TRBV4-3|.
TGCGCCAGCAGCCAAGTTGGGGGCGACGAGCAGTACTTC
CASSQVGGDEQYF
>.|TRBJ2-1|17|TRBV2|.
TGTGCCAGCAGTGAAGTGCCAGCCTCGATGCCGCGGGATGAGCAGTTCTTC
CASSEVPASMPRDEQFF
>few|TRBJ1-3|16|TRBV7-2|.
TGTGCCAGCAGCTTAACGACACACATCTCTGGAAACACCATATATTTT
CASSLTTHISGNTIYF
>.|TRBJ2-7|15|TRBV5-1|TRBD2
TGCGCCAGCAGCTCCCAGCGGGAGGGGGGACACGAGCAGTACTTC
CASSSQREGGHEQYF
>once|TRBJ2-2|14|TRBV30|.
TGTGCCTGGAGTACACAGGCGAACACCGGGGAGCTGTTTTTT
CAWSTQANTGELFF
>.|TRBJ1-2|14|TRBV4-2|.
TGTGCCAGCAGCCAAGATGGGTCAGGGTTCGGCTACACCTTC
CASSQDGSGFGYTF
>.|TRBJ2-7|13|TRBV5-6|TRBD1
TGTGCCAGCAGCGTACAGGGGGCTGTGGAGCAGTACTTC
CASSVQGAVEQYF
>.|TRBJ2-4|16|TRBV13|TRBD1
TGTGCCAGCAGCCTCCGACGGACAGGGGGGAGAAACATTCAGTACTTC
CASSLRRTGGRNIQYF
>.|TRBJ1-2|16|TRBV6-5|.
TGTGCCAGCAGTTACTCGTCCGCCCTTACGGACTATGGCTACACCTTC
CASSYSSALTDYGYTF
>.|TRBJ1-4|15|TRBV5-1|TRBD1
TGCGCCAGCGGCTTTCAGGGGGCTACTAATGAAAAACTGTTTTTT
CASGFQGATNEKLFF
>.|TRBJ2-2|16|TRBV27|.
TGTGCCAGCAGTTTTGCGGGGAACACGTGGACCGGGGAGCTGTTTTTT
CASSFAGNTWTGELFF
>.|TRBJ1-4|16|TRBV6-5|.
TGTGCCAGCAGTTATATGGGGGCAGGGACTAATGAAAAACTGTTTTTT
CASSYMGAGTNEKLFF